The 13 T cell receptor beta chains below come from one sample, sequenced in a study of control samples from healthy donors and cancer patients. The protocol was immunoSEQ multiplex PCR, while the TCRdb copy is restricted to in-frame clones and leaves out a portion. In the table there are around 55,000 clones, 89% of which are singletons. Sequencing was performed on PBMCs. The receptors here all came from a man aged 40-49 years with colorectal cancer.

The CDR3 sequence is CASGVRDRGYNEQFF. The CDR3, as DNA: TGTGCTAGTGGTGTCCGGGACAGGGGGTACAATGAGCAGTTCTTC. This rearrangement joins TRBV12-5 to TRBJ2-1, with TRBD1 matching over 11 bases. The V gene end was trimmed by 5 bases and the J gene end by 4 bases; junction bases not matched to a gene: 4. This CDR3 region has 15 residues. Germline V gives CDR1 LGHNT, CDR2 FRNRAP.

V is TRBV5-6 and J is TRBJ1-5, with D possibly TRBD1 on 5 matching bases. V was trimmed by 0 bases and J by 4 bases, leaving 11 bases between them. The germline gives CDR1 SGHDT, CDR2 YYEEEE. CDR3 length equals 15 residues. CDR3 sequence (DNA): TGTGCCAGCAGCTTGGGGGCGCAGGGTAATCAGCCCCAGCATTTT. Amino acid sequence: CASSLGAQGNQPQHF.

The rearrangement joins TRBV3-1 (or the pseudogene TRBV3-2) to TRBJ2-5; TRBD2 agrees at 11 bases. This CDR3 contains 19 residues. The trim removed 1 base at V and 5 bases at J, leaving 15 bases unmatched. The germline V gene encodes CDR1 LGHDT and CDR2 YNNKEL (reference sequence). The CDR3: CASSQGRTLAGGRGETQYF. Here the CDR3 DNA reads TGTGCCAGCAGCCAAGGAAGGACCCTAGCGGGAGGACGGGGGGAGACCCAGTACTTC.

CDR3 nucleotides: TGTGCCAGCAGTGAAGCGCGCAGGGGGCTGAAATATTTT. It yields the protein CASSEARRGLKYF. This rearrangement joins TRBV2 to TRBJ1-3; TRBD1 agrees at 8 bases. The CDR3 runs 13 residues. Germline V gene lookup returns CDR1 SNHLY and CDR2 FYNNEI. Germline trimming cut 0 bases from V and 15 bases from J; bases unmatched to any gene: 7.

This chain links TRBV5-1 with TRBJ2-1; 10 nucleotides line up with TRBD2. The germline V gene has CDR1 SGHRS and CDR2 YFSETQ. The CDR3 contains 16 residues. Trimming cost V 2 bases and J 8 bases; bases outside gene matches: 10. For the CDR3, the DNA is TGCGCCAGCAGCTTCCTTTTAGCGGGAGGAGGCCATGAGCAGTTCTTC. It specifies CASSFLLAGGGHEQFF.

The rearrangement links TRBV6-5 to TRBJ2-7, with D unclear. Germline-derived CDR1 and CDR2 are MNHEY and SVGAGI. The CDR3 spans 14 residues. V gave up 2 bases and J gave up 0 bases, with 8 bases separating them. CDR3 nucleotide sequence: TGTGCCAGCAGTTACGCAGCCAGCTCCTACGAGCAGTACTTC. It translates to CASSYAASSYEQYF.

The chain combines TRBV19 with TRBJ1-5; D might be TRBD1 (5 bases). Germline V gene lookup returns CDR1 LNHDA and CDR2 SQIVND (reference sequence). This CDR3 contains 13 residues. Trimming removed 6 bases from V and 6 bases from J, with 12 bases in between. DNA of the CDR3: TGTGCCAGTAGCCATGGGGGGTTTCAGCCCCAGCATTTT. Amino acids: CASSHGGFQPQHF.

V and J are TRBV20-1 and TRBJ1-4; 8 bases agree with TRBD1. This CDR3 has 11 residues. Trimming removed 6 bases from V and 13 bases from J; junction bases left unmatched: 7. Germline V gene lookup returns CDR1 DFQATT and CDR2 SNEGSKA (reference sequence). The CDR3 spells CSATSTGALFF. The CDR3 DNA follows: TGCAGTGCAACCTCGACAGGGGCACTGTTTTTT.

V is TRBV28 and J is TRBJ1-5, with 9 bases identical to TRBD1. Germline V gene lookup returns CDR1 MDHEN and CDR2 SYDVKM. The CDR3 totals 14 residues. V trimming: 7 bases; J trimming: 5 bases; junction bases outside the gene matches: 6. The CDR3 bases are TGTGCCAGCATCGAGGGACAGGGTTATCAGCCCCAGCATTTT. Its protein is CASIEGQGYQPQHF.

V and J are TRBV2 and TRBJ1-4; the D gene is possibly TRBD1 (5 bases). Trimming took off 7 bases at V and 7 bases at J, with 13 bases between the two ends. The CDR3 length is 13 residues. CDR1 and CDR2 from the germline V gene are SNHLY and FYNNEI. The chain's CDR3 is CASIGPGVEKLFF. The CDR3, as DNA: TGTGCCAGCATAGGACCGGGGGTTGAAAAACTGTTTTTT.

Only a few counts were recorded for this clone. The CDR3 nucleotides read TGTGCCAGCAGGCATCCTAACTATGGCTACACCTTC. Its protein is CASRHPNYGYTF. The V gene is TRBV6-5, the J gene TRBJ1-2; unclear D gene. The V gene lost 6 bases and the J gene lost 0 bases, with 5 bases spanning the gap. CDR3 length: 12 amino acids. Per germline, CDR1 MNHEY and CDR2 SVGAGI.

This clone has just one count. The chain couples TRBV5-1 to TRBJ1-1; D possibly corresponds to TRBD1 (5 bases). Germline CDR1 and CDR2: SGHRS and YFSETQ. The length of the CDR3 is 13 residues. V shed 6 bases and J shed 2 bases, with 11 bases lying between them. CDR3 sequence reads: CASTEGINTEAFF. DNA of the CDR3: TGCGCCAGCACCGAGGGGATAAACACTGAAGCTTTCTTT.

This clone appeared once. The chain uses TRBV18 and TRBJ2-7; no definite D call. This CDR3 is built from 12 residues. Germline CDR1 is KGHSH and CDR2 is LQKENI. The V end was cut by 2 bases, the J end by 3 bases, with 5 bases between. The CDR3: CASSPAGYEQYF. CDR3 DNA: TGTGCCAGCTCACCAGCAGGCTACGAGCAGTACTTC.